This T cell receptor beta chain appears in the sequencing data of a study of T cells in localized non-small cell lung cancer. This table comes from immunoSEQ multiplex PCR, and its TCRdb copy is limited to in-frame clones, with some not included. The table shows around 26,000 clones, with about 92% occurring only once. V gave up 4 bases and J gave up 8 bases, with 11 bases separating them. The CDR3 is 12 residues long. Germline assignment: CDR1 MDHEN and CDR2 SYDVKM. The sample here was peripheral blood, taken before any cancer treatment. This TCR was recovered from a woman aged 35 to 70 with stage I lung adenocarcinoma. V usage is TRBV28 and J usage is TRBJ1-2, with D perhaps matching TRBD1 (6 bases). The CDR3 DNA reads as TGTGCCAGCAGTTCGGGGGCAGAGGGCTACACCTTC. It yields the protein CASSSGAEGYTF.